Below, one TCR beta chain is given with its context. Its matching antigen is unknown. A junction end diverges from the germline sequence, so it may reflect a read error. To make TCR beta libraries, researchers used iRepertoire HTBI primers and Arm-PCR of CDR3 regions. One entry per CDR3 protein results from TCRdb running MiXCR on the multiplex PCR reads. The repertoire holds 200,000 to 250,000 distinct CDR3 sequences, with roughly 19% as singletons. The data originate from a study of regulatory T cells in long-lasting Graves disease. Study conclusions and caveats: Gene preferences differed: TRBV28, TRBJ1-2, TRBJ2-5 in persistent cases.

CDR3 size: 17 residues. CDR1 is MNHEY, CDR2 SMNVEV, per germline (reference sequence). Time point given: newly diagnosed GD, antithyroid drugs for less than 3 months. With RNA extracted from PBMCs as input, the TCR library was made. These same records also appear under a second study, on T cells in Graves' hyperthyroidism and ophthalmopathy. From that second work: Patients were excluded for uncontrolled infection, other autoimmune disease, pregnancy or lactation. HTBI primers were employed in a first-round RT-PCR of the TCR CDR3. Ophthalmopathy was distinguished from stable hyperthyroidism by 13 V-J signatures.

The receptor was isolated from a woman younger than 45 with Graves disease. The rearrangement uses TRBV27 and TRBJ2-1; tentatively, D is TRBD1 or TRBD2 (7 bases each). This specimen was peripheral blood mononuclear cells (PBMCs), taken at new diagnosis, from a patient treated with antithyroid drugs. DNA of the CDR3: TGTGCCAGCAGTCCACTTAACGGGGAGGGGGCGCGAAATGAGCAGTGCTTC. Translated, it gives CASSPLNGEGARNEQCF.